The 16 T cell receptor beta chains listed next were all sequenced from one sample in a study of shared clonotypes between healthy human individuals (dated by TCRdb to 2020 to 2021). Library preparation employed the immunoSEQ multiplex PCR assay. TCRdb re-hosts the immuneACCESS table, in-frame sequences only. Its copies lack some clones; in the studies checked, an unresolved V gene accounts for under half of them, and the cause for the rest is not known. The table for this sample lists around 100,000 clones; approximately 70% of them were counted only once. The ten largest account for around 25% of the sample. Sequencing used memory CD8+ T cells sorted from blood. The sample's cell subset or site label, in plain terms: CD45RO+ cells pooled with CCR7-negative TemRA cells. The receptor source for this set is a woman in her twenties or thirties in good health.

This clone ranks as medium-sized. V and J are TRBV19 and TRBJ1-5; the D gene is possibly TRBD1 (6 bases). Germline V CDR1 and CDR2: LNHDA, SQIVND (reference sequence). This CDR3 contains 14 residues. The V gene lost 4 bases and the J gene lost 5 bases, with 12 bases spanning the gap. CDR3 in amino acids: CASSKQGYHQPQHF. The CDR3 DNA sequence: TGTGCCAGTAGTAAACAGGGATACCATCAGCCCCAGCATTTT.

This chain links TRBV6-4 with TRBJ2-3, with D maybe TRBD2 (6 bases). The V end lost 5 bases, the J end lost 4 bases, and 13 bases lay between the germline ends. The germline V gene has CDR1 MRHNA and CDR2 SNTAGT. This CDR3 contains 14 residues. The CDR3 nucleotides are TGTGCCAGCAGTTTTTCGGGAGAATCAGATACGCAGTATTTT. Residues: CASSFSGESDTQYF.

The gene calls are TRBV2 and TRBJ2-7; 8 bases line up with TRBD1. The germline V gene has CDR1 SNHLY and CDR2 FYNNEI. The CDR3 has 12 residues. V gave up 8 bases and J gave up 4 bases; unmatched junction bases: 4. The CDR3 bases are TGTGCCAGCCAGGGACAGGCGTACGAGCAGTACTTC. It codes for CASQGQAYEQYF.

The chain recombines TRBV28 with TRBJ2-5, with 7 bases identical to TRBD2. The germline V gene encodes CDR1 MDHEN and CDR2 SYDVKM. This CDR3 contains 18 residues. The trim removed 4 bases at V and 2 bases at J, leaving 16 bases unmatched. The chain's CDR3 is CASSSQKLAGEEQETQYF. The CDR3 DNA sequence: TGTGCCAGCAGTTCGCAAAAATTAGCGGGCGAGGAACAAGAGACCCAGTACTTC.

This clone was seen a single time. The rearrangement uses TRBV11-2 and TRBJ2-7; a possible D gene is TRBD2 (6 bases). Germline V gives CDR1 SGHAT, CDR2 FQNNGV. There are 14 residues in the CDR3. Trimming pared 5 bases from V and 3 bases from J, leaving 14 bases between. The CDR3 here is CASSLRDSLYEQYF. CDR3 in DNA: TGTGCCAGCAGCCTTCGGGACTCCCTCTACGAGCAGTACTTC.

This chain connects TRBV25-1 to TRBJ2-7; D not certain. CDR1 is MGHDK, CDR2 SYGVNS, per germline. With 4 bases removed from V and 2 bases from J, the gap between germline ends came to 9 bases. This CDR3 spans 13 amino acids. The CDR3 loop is CASSGPETYEQYF. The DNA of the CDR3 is TGTGCCAGCAGTGGTCCGGAAACCTACGAGCAGTACTTC.

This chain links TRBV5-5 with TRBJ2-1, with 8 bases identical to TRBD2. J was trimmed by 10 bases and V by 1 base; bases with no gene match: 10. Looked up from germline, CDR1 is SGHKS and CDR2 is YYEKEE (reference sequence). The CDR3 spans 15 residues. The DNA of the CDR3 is TGTGCCAGCAGCTTGTTTGTAGCGGGACTTAAAGAGCAGTTCTTC. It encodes CASSLFVAGLKEQFF.

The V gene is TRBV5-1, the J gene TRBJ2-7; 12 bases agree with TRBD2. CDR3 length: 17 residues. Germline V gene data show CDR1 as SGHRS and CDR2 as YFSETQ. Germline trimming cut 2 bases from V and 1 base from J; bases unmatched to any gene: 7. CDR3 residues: CASSFPTSGRISYEQYF. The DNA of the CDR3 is TGCGCCAGCAGCTTTCCCACTAGCGGGAGGATATCCTACGAGCAGTACTTC.

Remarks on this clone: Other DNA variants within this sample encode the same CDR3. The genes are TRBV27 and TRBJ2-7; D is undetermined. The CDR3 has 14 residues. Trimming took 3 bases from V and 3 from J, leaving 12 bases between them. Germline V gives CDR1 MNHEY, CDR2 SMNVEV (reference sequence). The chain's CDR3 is CASSFSGQYYEQYF. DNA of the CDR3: TGTGCCAGCAGTTTCTCAGGCCAATACTACGAGCAGTACTTC.

CDR3 DNA sequence: TGTGCCAGCAGTAGACTAGCGGGAGAGAAAGATACGCAGTATTTT. Translated: CASSRLAGEKDTQYF. This chain connects TRBV6-4 to TRBJ2-3; 12 bases fit TRBD2. The CDR3 has 15 amino acids. V lost 5 bases to trimming and J lost 5 bases; unmatched junction nucleotides: 5. CDR1 is MRHNA, CDR2 SNTAGT, per germline.

DNA of the CDR3: TGTGCCAGCAGGCACCGACCTAGCAATCAGCCCCAGCATTTT. Translating gives CASRHRPSNQPQHF. The V gene is TRBV2, the J gene TRBJ1-5; the D is unclear. Trimming took 6 bases from V and 0 from J, leaving 9 bases between them. Germline values: CDR1 SNHLY, CDR2 FYNNEI. CDR3 size: 14 residues.

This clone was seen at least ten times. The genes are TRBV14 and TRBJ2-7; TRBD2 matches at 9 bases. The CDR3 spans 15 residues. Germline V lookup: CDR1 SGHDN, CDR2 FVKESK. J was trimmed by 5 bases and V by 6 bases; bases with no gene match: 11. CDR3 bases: TGTGCCAGCAGGTCTAGCGGGGACCCTTTCGACGAGCAGTACTTC. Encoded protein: CASRSSGDPFDEQYF.

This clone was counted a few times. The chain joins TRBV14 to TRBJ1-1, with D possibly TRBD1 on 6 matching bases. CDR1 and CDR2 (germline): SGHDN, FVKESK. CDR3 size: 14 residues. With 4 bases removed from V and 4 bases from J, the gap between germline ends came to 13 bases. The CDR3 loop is CASSLWGAGTEAFF. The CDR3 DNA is TGTGCCAGCAGCCTCTGGGGGGCCGGCACTGAAGCTTTCTTT.

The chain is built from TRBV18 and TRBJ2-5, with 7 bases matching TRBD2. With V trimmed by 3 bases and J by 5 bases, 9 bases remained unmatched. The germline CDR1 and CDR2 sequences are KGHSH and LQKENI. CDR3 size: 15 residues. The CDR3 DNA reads TGTGCCAGCTCACCTGACTGGCGGGGGAAGGAGACCCAGTACTTC. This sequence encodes CASSPDWRGKETQYF. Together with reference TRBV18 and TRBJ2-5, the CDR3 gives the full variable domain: NAGVMQNPRHLVRRRGQEARLRCSPMKGHSHVYWYRQLPEEGLKFMVYLQKENIIDESGMPKERFSAEFPKEGPSILRIQQVVRGDSAAYFCASSPDWRGKETQYFGPGTRLLVL.

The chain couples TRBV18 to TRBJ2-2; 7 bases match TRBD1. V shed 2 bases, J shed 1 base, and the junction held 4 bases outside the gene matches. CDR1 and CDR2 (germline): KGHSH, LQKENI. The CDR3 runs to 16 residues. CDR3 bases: TGTGCCAGCTCACCATTAACAGGGGAGAACACCGGGGAGCTGTTTTTT. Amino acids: CASSPLTGENTGELFF.

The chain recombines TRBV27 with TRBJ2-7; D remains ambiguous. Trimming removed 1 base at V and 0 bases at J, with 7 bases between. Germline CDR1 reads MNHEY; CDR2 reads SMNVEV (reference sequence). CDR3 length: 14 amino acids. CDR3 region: CASSLFGSSYEQYF. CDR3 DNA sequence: TGTGCCAGCAGTTTATTCGGATCCTCCTACGAGCAGTACTTC.